This T cell receptor (beta chain) was obtained from a study of tumor-infiltrating lymphocytes in primary liver carcinoma. The CDR3 is 15 amino acids. Germline assignment: CDR1 MNHEY and CDR2 SVGAGI. The study co-extracted DNA and RNA from around 20-30 mg of unsorted bulk tissue. In regard to this clonotype: Its ends do not fully match the called genes, so a read error is possible.

Total RNA (roughly 530 ng) served as template for TCR beta cDNA synthesis primed by a constant-region primer. Slightly modified ARM-PCR with three nested multiplex PCR rounds yielded TCR beta libraries. Researchers ran the first two PCR rounds for 9 to 10 cycles each with TRBV1-TRBV30 forward primers and a C-beta reverse primer. One entry per CDR3 protein, called by TCRdb with MiXCR from the multiplex PCR reads. Here the sample spans 50,000 or so distinct CDR3 sequences, about 78% being singletons. The chain employs TRBV6-5 and TRBJ2-3; 12 nucleotides align to TRBD2. Sequenced material: liver tumor tissue from sampling region 5. The subset denotes: tumor region T5, tumor centre. This sequence originates from a man aged 35 to 55 with primary liver carcinoma and hepatitis B virus infection. CDR3 in DNA: TGTGTCAGCAACCCAGGACTAGCGGGAAGAGATGCGCAGTATTTT. Its protein product is CVSNPGLAGRDAQYF.